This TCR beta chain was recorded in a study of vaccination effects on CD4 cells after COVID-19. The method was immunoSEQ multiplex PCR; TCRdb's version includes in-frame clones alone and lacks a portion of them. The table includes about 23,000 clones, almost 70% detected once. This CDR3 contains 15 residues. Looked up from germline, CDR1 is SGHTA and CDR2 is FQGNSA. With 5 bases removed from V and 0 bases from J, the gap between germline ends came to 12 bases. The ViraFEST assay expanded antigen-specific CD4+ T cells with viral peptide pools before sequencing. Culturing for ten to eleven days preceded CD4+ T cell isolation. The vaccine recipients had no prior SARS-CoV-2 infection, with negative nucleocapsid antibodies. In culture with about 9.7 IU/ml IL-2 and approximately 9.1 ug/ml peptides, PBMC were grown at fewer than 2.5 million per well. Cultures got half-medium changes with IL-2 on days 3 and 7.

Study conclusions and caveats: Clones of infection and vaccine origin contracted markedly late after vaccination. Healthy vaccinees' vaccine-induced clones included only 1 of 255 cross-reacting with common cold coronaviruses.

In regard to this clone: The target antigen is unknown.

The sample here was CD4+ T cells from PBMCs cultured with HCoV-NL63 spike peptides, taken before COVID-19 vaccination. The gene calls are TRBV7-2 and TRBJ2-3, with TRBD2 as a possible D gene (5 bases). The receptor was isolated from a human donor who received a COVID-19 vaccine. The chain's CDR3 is CASSPERTSTDTQYF. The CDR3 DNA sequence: TGTGCCAGCAGCCCTGAGCGGACTAGCACAGATACGCAGTATTTT.